One and the same sample provided the 19 T cell receptor beta chains below, sequenced in a study of blood T cell repertoires in COVID-19. Using immunoSEQ multiplex PCR, the repertoire was profiled, and TCRdb retains in-frame clones only, with some absent. The sample yields about 200,000 clones, around 84% seen once. Sequencing was performed on peripheral blood. These receptors were taken from a woman older than 75 with acute or convalescent COVID-19.

Only one count was recorded for this clone. The CDR3 coding sequence is TGTGCCAGCATGGAAAGAAGACAGGGTCGCTATGGCTACACCTTC. Amino acids: CASMERRQGRYGYTF. This chain links TRBV5-4 with TRBJ1-2, with 7 bases lining up with TRBD1. The J segment lost 4 bases and the V segment lost 6 bases, leaving 12 bases of the junction unmatched. This CDR3 is built from 15 residues. Germline V gene data show CDR1 as SGHNT and CDR2 as YYREEE (reference sequence).

This chain links TRBV20-1 with TRBJ1-5, with 7 bases that match TRBD1. Germline CDR1 and CDR2: DFQATT and SNEGSKA (reference sequence). CDR3 length: 14 amino acids. Trimming at V came to 3 bases and at J to 4 bases, leaving 6 bases not matched to a gene. The CDR3 coding sequence is TGCAGTGCTAGTCAGGGGGTGCGGAATCAGCCCCAGCATTTT. Translating it yields CSASQGVRNQPQHF.

This chain joins TRBV29-1 and TRBJ2-1, with 11 positions matching TRBD2. Per germline, CDR1 SQVTM and CDR2 ANQGSEA. The CDR3 has 13 residues. V was clipped by 6 bases and J by 6 bases; unmatched bases: 4. CDR3 protein: CSVGTSGGNEQFF. CDR3 nucleotide sequence: TGCAGCGTGGGGACTAGCGGAGGCAATGAGCAGTTCTTC.

The chain combines TRBV5-1 with TRBJ2-1; 14 positions agree with TRBD2. The CDR3 sequence is 17 residues long. CDR1 SGHRS and CDR2 YFSETQ come from the germline V gene. J was trimmed by 6 bases and V by 4 bases; bases with no gene match: 9. The CDR3 is CASSTGLAGEWSNEQFF. CDR3 DNA sequence: TGCGCCAGCAGCACGGGACTAGCGGGAGAGTGGAGCAATGAGCAGTTCTTC.

This rearrangement joins TRBV6-5 to TRBJ1-1; TRBD1 is a possible D gene (5 bases). This CDR3 region has 13 residues. Deletions cut 6 bases from V and 2 bases from J, with 10 bases between. Germline V CDR1 and CDR2: MNHEY, SVGAGI. This CDR3 is CASSQQGNTEAFF. CDR3 nucleotides: TGTGCCAGCAGCCAGCAGGGAAACACTGAAGCTTTCTTT.

This chain uses TRBV2 with TRBJ1-3; tentatively, D is TRBD1 (5 bases). The CDR3 extends over 14 amino acids. Germline V gene sequence: CDR1 SNHLY, CDR2 FYNNEI. V lost 1 base and J lost 3, with 7 bases in between. For the CDR3, the DNA is TGTGCCAGCAGTGAAGAGGGGATTGGAAACACCATATATTTT. This gives the protein CASSEEGIGNTIYF.

The rearrangement joins TRBV5-1 to TRBJ2-3; D unclear. CDR1 is SGHRS and CDR2 is YFSETQ in the germline V gene. CDR3 size: 14 residues. Between the trimmed V and J ends, which lost 4 bases and 8 bases, there was a span of 17 bases. As DNA, the CDR3 is TGCGCCAGCAGCCTCACCCCACAGTTAGGTACGCAGTATTTT. Residues: CASSLTPQLGTQYF.

This sequence joins TRBV5-1 and TRBJ1-3; D is undetermined. The CDR3 consists of 13 residues. The germline CDR1 and CDR2 sequences are SGHRS and YFSETQ. The V end lost 4 bases, the J end lost 4 bases, and 9 bases lay between the germline ends. Here the CDR3 DNA reads TGCGCCAGCAGCCCCCTTTCCGGAAACACCATATATTTT. The encoded protein is CASSPLSGNTIYF. The full variable domain, its missing parts supplied by reference TRBV5-1 and TRBJ1-3, is KAGVTQTPRYLIKTRGQQVTLSCSPISGHRSVSWYQQTPGQGLQFLFEYFSETQRNKGNFPGRFSGRQFSNSRSEMNVSTLELGDSALYLCASSPLSGNTIYFGEGSWLTVV.

V gene TRBV5-1 combines with J gene TRBJ1-4, with 7 bases that match TRBD1. The CDR3 is 15 amino acids. CDR1 is SGHRS and CDR2 is YFSETQ in the germline V gene. The V gene end was trimmed by 1 base and the J gene end by 6 bases; junction bases not matched to a gene: 6. The CDR3 spells CASSLTGVKYEKLFF. The CDR3 region has the DNA TGCGCCAGCAGCTTGACAGGGGTGAAATATGAAAAACTGTTTTTT.

The rearrangement joins TRBV4-1 to TRBJ2-1, with 11 bases identical to TRBD2. The junction had 4 bases not matched to a gene; V was cut back by 1 base and J by 8 bases. This CDR3 contains 15 residues. CDR1 is MGHRA, CDR2 YSYEKL, per germline. The DNA for the CDR3 is TGCGCCAGCAGCCAAGTAACTAGCGGGAGTTATGAGCAGTTCTTC. This gives the protein CASSQVTSGSYEQFF.

The CDR3 sequence is CASSPGVPIYGYTF. The CDR3 nucleotides read TGTGCCAGCAGCCCCGGTGTCCCCATCTATGGCTACACCTTC. The V and J genes are TRBV28 and TRBJ1-2; D gene unclear. Germline V gene data show CDR1 as MDHEN and CDR2 as SYDVKM. V lost 6 bases to trimming and J lost 4 bases, with 15 bases between them. CDR3 length equals 14 residues.

The V call is TRBV18, the J call TRBJ2-1; no firm D call. This CDR3 is 15 amino acids long. The V gene lost 3 bases and the J gene lost 0 bases, with 9 bases spanning the gap. Germline lookup yields CDR1 KGHSH and CDR2 LQKENI. In DNA, the CDR3 is TGTGCCAGCTCACCGATGAGTAGCTCCTACAATGAGCAGTTCTTC. Translating it yields CASSPMSSSYNEQFF.

CDR3 sequence: CASSPVLGQASNSPLHF. The CDR3 DNA reads as TGTGCCAGCAGCCCCGTCCTGGGACAGGCCTCTAATTCACCCCTCCACTTT. The chain carries TRBV11-2 and TRBJ1-6, with 8 nucleotides matching TRBD1. Germline-derived CDR1 and CDR2 are SGHAT and FQNNGV. V gave up 5 bases and J gave up 6 bases; unmatched junction bases: 12. The CDR3 loop spans 17 amino acids.

The V call is TRBV9, the J call TRBJ2-2; the match to TRBD2 covers 10 bases. The V segment lost 2 bases and the J segment 3 bases; nucleotides outside the gene matches: 4. The germline gives CDR1 SGDLS, CDR2 YYNGEE. The CDR3 is made up of 16 amino acids. The DNA for the CDR3 is TGTGCCAGCAGCGTTAAGCGGGAGGGTGACACCGGGGAGCTGTTTTTT. This gives the protein CASSVKREGDTGELFF.

V gene TRBV19 combines with J gene TRBJ1-2, with TRBD1 matching 7 bases. The CDR3 has 13 amino acids. The J segment lost 7 bases and the V segment lost 3 bases, leaving 5 bases of the junction unmatched. Germline V gene lookup returns CDR1 LNHDA and CDR2 SQIVND (reference sequence). The CDR3 protein is CASSMGRGVGYTF. The CDR3 bases are TGTGCCAGTAGTATGGGCAGGGGGGTTGGCTACACCTTC.

J is TRBJ1-5 and V is TRBV7-2; 7 positions match TRBD1. Germline assignment: CDR1 SGHTA and CDR2 FQGNSA. The CDR3 consists of 14 residues. Germline trimming cut 3 bases from V and 5 bases from J; bases unmatched to any gene: 4. The CDR3 DNA follows: TGTGCCAGCAGCTTCGGGACAGCCGATCAGCCCCAGCATTTT. Its translation: CASSFGTADQPQHF.

The rearrangement joins TRBV29-1 to TRBJ2-3; D is unresolved. The germline V and J ends were trimmed by 4 bases and 2 bases, with 10 bases remaining between them. Germline V gene lookup returns CDR1 SQVTM and CDR2 ANQGSEA. This CDR3 has 13 residues. The CDR3 loop is CSVAELATDTQYF. The CDR3 DNA sequence: TGCAGCGTTGCAGAGCTGGCCACAGATACGCAGTATTTT.

The chain joins TRBV6-2 or TRBV6-3 to TRBJ2-3; tentatively, D is TRBD2 (6 bases). There are 14 residues in the CDR3. In germline, CDR1 is MNHEY, CDR2 SVGEGT. Deletions cut 5 bases from V and 2 bases from J, with 11 bases between. The CDR3 spells CASSPRDPTDTQYF. Written as DNA, the CDR3 is TGTGCCAGCAGTCCGCGGGATCCCACAGATACGCAGTATTTT.

The rearrangement joins TRBV7-2 to TRBJ1-3, with D maybe TRBD1 (6 bases). Trimming stripped 8 bases from V and 4 bases from J, with 18 bases between. Per the germline V gene, CDR1 is SGHTA and CDR2 is FQGNSA. This CDR3 region has 15 residues. The CDR3 nucleotides are TGTGCCAGCTACCTCACAGGGAAAGCCGGAAACACCATATATTTT. This translates into CASYLTGKAGNTIYF.